The 5 T cell receptor beta chains below come from one sample, sequenced in a study of beta chain features in type 1 diabetes. What was sequenced were expressed TCRB transcripts, since all of the isolated RNA had been reverse transcribed. TCRdb keeps only in-frame clones here, not all; method: immunoSEQ multiplex PCR. The sample lists roughly 150,000 clones, 9% to 10% occurring once. Study-wide findings and caveats: All four CD4+ subsets of Type 1 diabetes patients contained TCRB CDR3s that were moderately but significantly shorter.

No antigens are known for them. The specimen was central memory CD4+ T cells from blood. The receptors shown here come from a woman aged 25 to 39 with type 1 diabetes.

In its sample, this clone was seen a few times. The CDR3 DNA follows: TGTGCCAGCAGTCCGGGACAGGGTCCTAACTATGGCTACACCTTC. Protein sequence: CASSPGQGPNYGYTF. The chain carries TRBV2 and TRBJ1-2; 9 bases match TRBD1. J was trimmed by 0 bases and V by 5 bases; bases with no gene match: 4. The CDR3 covers 15 residues. Germline V gene data show CDR1 as SNHLY and CDR2 as FYNNEI. Looking up the rest from reference TRBV2 and TRBJ1-2 gives the full variable domain: EPEVTQTPSHQVTQMGQEVILRCVPISNHLYFYWYRQILGQKVEFLVSFYNNEISEKSEIFDDQFSVERPDGSNFTLKIRSTKLEDSAMYFCASSPGQGPNYGYTFGSGTRLTVV.

This clone was seen a handful of times. The V and J genes are TRBV18 and TRBJ1-2; 9 positions agree with TRBD1. The V segment lost 3 bases and the J segment 6 bases; nucleotides outside the gene matches: 5. Germline CDR1 is KGHSH and CDR2 is LQKENI. The CDR3 length is 14 residues. CDR3 sequence: CASSPTGGPNGYTF. The CDR3 DNA reads TGTGCCAGCTCACCCACAGGGGGCCCGAATGGCTACACCTTC.

This sequence joins TRBV5-1 and TRBJ2-7; perhaps TRBD2 as D (5 bases). The CDR3 consists of 14 residues. V lost 10 bases to trimming and J lost 3 bases, with 20 bases between them. Germline CDR1 reads SGHRS; CDR2 reads YFSETQ. CDR3: CAATAGELDYEQYF. Here the CDR3 DNA reads TGCGCCGCCACTGCCGGGGAATTGGACTACGAGCAGTACTTC.

V is TRBV5-6 and J is TRBJ2-3, with a weak D call TRBD2 (6 bases). V was shortened by 1 base and J by 7 bases, with 13 bases between the two germline ends. Germline V gene data show CDR1 as SGHDT and CDR2 as YYEEEE. This CDR3 has 14 residues. CDR3 region: CASSLRGTGNTQYF. The CDR3 DNA is TGTGCCAGCAGCTTGCGCGGGACGGGCAATACGCAGTATTTT. The full variable domain, its missing parts supplied by reference TRBV5-6 and TRBJ2-3, is DAGVTQSPTHLIKTRGQQVTLRCSPKSGHDTVSWYQQALGQGPQFIFQYYEEEERQRGNFPDRFSGHQFPNYSSELNVNALLLGDSALYLCASSLRGTGNTQYFGPGTRLTVL.

V gene TRBV15 combines with J gene TRBJ2-7; 12 bases agree with TRBD2. Trimming at V came to 3 bases and at J to 7 bases, leaving 4 bases not matched to a gene. CDR1 is LNHNV, CDR2 YYDKDF, per germline (reference sequence). The CDR3 has 14 residues. The CDR3 DNA reads TGTGCCACCAGCAGGGGAGGACTAGCGGGAGAGCAGTACTTC. Residues: CATSRGGLAGEQYF.